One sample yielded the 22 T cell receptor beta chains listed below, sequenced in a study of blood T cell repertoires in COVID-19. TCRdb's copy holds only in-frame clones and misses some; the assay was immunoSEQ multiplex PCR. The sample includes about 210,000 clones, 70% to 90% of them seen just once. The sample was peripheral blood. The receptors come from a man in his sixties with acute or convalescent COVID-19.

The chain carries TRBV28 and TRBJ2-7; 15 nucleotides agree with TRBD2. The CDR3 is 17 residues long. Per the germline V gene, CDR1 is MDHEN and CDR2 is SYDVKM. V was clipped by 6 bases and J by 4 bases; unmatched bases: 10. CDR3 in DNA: TGTGCCAGCAGCCTCGGGACTAGCGGGGGGCCAAAATACGAGCAGTACTTC. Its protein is CASSLGTSGGPKYEQYF.

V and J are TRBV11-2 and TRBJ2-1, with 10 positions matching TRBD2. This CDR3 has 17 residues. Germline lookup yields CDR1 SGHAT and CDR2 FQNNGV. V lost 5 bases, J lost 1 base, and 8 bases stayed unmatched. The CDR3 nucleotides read TGTGCCAGCAGCGCCCAGCGGGGGGGCCTGTCCTACAATGAGCAGTTCTTC. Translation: CASSAQRGGLSYNEQFF.

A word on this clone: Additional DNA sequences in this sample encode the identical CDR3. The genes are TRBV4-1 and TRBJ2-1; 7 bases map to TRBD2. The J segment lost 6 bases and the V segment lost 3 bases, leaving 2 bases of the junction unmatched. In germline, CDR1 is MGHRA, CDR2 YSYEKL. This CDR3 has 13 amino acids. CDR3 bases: TGCGCCAGCAGCCAGGGGGGGTCCAATGAGCAGTTCTTC. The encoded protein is CASSQGGSNEQFF.

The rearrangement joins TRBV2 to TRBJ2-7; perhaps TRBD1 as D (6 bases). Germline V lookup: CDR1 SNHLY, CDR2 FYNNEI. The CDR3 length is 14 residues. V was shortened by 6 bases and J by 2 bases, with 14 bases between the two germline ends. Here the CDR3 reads CASSLLGQTYEQYF. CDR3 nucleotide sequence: TGTGCCAGCAGCCTTCTAGGACAGACCTACGAGCAGTACTTC.

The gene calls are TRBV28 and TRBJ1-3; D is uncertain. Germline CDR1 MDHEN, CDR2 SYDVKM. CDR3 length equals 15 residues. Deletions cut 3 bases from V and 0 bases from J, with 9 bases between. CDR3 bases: TGTGCCAGCAGTTTTGGCGGATACTCTGGAAACACCATATATTTT. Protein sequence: CASSFGGYSGNTIYF.

The CDR3 DNA reads as TGTGCCAGCAGTTACCCGGGACTGCCCACCGGGGAGCTGTTTTTT. Encoded protein: CASSYPGLPTGELFF. This rearrangement joins TRBV6-2 or TRBV6-3 to TRBJ2-2; weak D call: TRBD2 (6 bases). The length of the CDR3 is 15 residues. Trimming took 2 bases from V and 4 from J, leaving 11 bases between them. CDR1 and CDR2 (germline): MNHEY, SVGEGT.

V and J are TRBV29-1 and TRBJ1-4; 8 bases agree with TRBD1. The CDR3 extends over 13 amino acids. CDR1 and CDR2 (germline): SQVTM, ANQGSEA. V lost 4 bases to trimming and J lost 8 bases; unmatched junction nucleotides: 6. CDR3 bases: TGCAGCGTTGCAGACAGGGGTGGGGAAAAACTGTTTTTT. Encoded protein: CSVADRGGEKLFF.

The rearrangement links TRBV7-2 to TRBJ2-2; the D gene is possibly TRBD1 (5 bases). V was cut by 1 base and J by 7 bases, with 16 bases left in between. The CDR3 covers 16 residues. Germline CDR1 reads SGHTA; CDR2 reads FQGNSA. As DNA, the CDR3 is TGTGCCAGCAGCTTAGGTGTAGGGCGACAGATCGGGGAGCTGTTTTTT. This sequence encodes CASSLGVGRQIGELFF.

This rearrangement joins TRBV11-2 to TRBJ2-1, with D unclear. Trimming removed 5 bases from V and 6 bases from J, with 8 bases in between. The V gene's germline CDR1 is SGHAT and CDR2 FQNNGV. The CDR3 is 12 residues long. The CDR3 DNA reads TGTGCCAGCAGCCCGCTGAGCAATGAGCAGTTCTTC. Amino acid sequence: CASSPLSNEQFF. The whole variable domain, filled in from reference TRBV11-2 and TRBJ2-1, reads EAGVAQSPRYKIIEKRQSVAFWCNPISGHATLYWYQQILGQGPKLLIQFQNNGVVDDSQLPKDRFSAERLKGVDSTLKIQPAKLEDSAVYLCASSPLSNEQFFGPGTRLTVL.

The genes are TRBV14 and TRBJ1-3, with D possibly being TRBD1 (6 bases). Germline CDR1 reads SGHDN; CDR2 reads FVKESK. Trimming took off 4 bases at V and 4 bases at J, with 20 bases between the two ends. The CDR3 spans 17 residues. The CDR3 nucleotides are TGTGCCAGCAGCCCTCGGGCTGGGGGCGCGGCAGGAAACACCATATATTTT. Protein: CASSPRAGGAAGNTIYF. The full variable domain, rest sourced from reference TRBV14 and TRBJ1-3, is EAGVTQFPSHSVIEKGQTVTLRCDPISGHDNLYWYRRVMGKEIKFLLHFVKESKQDESGMPNNRFLAERTGGTYSTLKVQPAELEDSGVYFCASSPRAGGAAGNTIYFGEGSWLTVV.

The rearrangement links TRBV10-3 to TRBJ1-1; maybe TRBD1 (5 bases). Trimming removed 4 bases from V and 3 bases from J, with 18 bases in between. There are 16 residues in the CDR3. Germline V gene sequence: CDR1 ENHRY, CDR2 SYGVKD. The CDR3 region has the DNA TGTGCCATCAGTGCCGGGGGTGATTGGAAGGACACTGAAGCTTTCTTT. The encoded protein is CAISAGGDWKDTEAFF.

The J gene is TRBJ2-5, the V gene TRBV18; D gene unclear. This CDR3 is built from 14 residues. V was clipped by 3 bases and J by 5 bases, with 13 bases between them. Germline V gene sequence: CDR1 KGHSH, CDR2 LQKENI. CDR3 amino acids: CASSPALSRETQYF. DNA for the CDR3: TGTGCCAGCTCACCCGCCCTCAGTCGTGAGACCCAGTACTTC.

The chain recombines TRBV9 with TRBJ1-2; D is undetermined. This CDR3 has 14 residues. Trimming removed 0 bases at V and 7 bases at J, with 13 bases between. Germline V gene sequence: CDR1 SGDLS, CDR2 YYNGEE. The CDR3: CASSVVREGGGYTF. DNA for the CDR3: TGTGCCAGCAGCGTAGTCCGGGAGGGAGGTGGCTACACCTTC. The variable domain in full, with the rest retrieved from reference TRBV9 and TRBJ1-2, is DSGVTQTPKHLITATGQRVTLRCSPRSGDLSVYWYQQSLDQGLQFLIQYYNGEERAKGNILERFSAQQFPDLHSELNLSSLELGDSALYFCASSVVREGGGYTFGSGTRLTVV.

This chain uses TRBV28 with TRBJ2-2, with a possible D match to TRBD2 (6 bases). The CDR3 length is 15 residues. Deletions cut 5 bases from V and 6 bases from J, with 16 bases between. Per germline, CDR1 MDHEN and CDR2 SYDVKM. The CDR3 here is CASSKVAALAGELFF. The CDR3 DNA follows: TGTGCCAGCAGTAAAGTAGCGGCCCTTGCCGGGGAGCTGTTTTTT.

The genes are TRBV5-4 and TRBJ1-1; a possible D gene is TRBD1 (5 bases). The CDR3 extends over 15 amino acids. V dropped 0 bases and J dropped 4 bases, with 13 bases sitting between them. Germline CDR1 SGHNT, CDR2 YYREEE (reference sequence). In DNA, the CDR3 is TGTGCCAGCAGCTTGGAGGCAGGGAGGAGCACTGAAGCTTTCTTT. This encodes CASSLEAGRSTEAFF.

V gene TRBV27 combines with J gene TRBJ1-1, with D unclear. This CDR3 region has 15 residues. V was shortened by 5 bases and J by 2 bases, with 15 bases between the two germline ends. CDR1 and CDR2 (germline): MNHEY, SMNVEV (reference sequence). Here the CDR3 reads CASSPRRKSNTEAFF. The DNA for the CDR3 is TGTGCCAGCAGTCCACGCAGGAAATCTAACACTGAAGCTTTCTTT.

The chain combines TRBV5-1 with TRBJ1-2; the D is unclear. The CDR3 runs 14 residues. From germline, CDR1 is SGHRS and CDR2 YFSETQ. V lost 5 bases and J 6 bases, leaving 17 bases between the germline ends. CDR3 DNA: TGCGCCAGCAGTCCCACAACGGACTACAATGGCTACACCTTC. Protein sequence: CASSPTTDYNGYTF.

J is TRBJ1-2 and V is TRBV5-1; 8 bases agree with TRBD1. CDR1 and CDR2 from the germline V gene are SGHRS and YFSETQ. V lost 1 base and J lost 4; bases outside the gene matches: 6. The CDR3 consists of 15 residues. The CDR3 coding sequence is TGCGCCAGCAGCTTGAGTGGACAGGGTAGCTATGGCTACACCTTC. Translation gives CASSLSGQGSYGYTF.

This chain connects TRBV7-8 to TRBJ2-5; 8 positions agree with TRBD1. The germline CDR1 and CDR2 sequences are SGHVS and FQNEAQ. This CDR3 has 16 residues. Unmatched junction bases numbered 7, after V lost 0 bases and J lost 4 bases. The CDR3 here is CASSLARTGRGETQYF. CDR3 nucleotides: TGTGCCAGCAGCTTAGCCAGGACAGGGCGGGGAGAGACCCAGTACTTC.

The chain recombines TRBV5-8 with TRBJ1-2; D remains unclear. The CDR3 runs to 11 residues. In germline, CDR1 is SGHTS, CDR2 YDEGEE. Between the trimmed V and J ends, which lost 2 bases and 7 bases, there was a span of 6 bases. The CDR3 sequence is CASSFIGGYTF. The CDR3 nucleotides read TGTGCCAGCAGCTTTATCGGTGGCTACACCTTC.

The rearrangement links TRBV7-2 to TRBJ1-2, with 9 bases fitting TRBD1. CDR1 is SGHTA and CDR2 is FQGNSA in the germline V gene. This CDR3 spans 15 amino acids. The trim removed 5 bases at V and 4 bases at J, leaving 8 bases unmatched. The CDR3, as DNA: TGTGCCAGCAGCGCGAACAGGGGGCGCTTCTATGGCTACACCTTC. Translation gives CASSANRGRFYGYTF.

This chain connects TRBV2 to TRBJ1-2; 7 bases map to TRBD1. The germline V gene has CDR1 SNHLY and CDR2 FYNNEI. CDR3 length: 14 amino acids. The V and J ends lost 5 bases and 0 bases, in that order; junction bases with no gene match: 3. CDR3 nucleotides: TGTGCCAGCAGTCGTCAGGGGGCTAACTATGGCTACACCTTC. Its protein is CASSRQGANYGYTF.